This is a list of T cell receptor beta chains from one sample in a study of OX40 agonist ivuxolimab in advanced cancers. The assay was immunoSEQ multiplex PCR, and TCRdb's table has in-frame clones only and misses some. The sample contains about 88,000 clones, about 85% of which appear only once. The specimen was CD4+ or CD8+ T cells sorted from blood, collected in a trial of the OX40 agonist ivuxolimab. The receptors stem from an adult with an advanced solid tumor such as melanoma, head and neck, liver or kidney cancer. Both conserved end residues are part of each CDR3. Each record gives: CDR3 DNA, CDR3 protein, V gene, D gene, J gene, clone size. D genes are given only for firm matches. Rows may omit the clone size; those that give it use once, few, many or a size class.

TGTGCCAGCAGCAAAGGAACTCTGGGCAATCAGCCCCAACATTTT | CASSKGTLGNQPQHF | TRBV5-6 | . | TRBJ1-5 | .
TGCAGTGCTAGAGCGGGAGACGAGCAGTACTTC | CSARAGDEQYF | TRBV20-1 | . | TRBJ2-7 | .
TGCGCCAGCAGCTTGGCCAGGCCCTATAATTCACCCCTCCACTTT | CASSLARPYNSPLHF | TRBV5-1 | . | TRBJ1-6 | .
TGCGCCAGCAGCCAAGAGGCGCAGGGGGGCATAGACCGTTCTCGGCAGTACTTC | CASSQEAQGGIDRSRQYF | TRBV4-1 | . | TRBJ2-5 | .
TGCGCCAGCAGTGAGATTTTTCGTCTAGCGGGAGGGAAGGGGTCCTACAATGAGCAGTTCTTC | CASSEIFRLAGGKGSYNEQFF | TRBV10-1 | TRBD2 | TRBJ2-1 | once
TGTGCCAGCAGCGAAAATTCGGGTCCCCGGCGAGGGAACATTCAGTACTTC | CASSENSGPRRGNIQYF | TRBV9 | . | TRBJ2-4 | .
TGTGCCAGCAGCTTAACAGCCAATACGTACAATGAGCAGTTCTTC | CASSLTANTYNEQFF | TRBV5-4 | . | TRBJ2-1 | .
TGTGCCAGCAGTTACGGGGGGACTAATGAAAAACTGTTTTTT | CASSYGGTNEKLFF | TRBV6-6 | . | TRBJ1-4 | .
TGTGCCAGCAGCTTAGGCGAAAAACTGTTTTTT | CASSLGEKLFF | TRBV11-2 | . | TRBJ1-4 | once
TGTGCCAGCAGCTTAGGTTTCGGGGGAGCAAGGGTACTTTACGAGCAGTACTTC | CASSLGFGGARVLYEQYF | TRBV7-8 | . | TRBJ2-7 | .
TGTGCCAGCAGCGGCCCCGAAGGACAGGGGACTTTTGGATGGGGCTACACCTTC | CASSGPEGQGTFGWGYTF | TRBV9 | TRBD1 | TRBJ1-2 | .
TGTGCCAGCAGTTACGGGACCATTTATGGCTACACCTTC | CASSYGTIYGYTF | TRBV6-5 | . | TRBJ1-2 | .
TGTGCCAGAAGCCCGAATACGGGGGGACAGTTTAATGAAAAACTGTTTTTT | CARSPNTGGQFNEKLFF | TRBV5-3 | TRBD1 | TRBJ1-4 | .
TGTGCCAGCAGCCCGACCGCAAGCAATCAGCCCCAGCATTTT | CASSPTASNQPQHF | TRBV7-6 | . | TRBJ1-5 | .
TGTGCCTGGAGGGACTTAAAGGGCCCCTACGAGCAGTACTTC | CAWRDLKGPYEQYF | TRBV30 | . | TRBJ2-7 | .
TGTGCCTGGAGTGTGCACAGAAGCTCTGGAAACACCATATATTTT | CAWSVHRSSGNTIYF | TRBV30 | . | TRBJ1-3 | once
TGTGCCAGTAGTGAAAGTCAGAACTCTGGAAACACCATATATTTT | CASSESQNSGNTIYF | TRBV19 | . | TRBJ1-3 | .
TGTGCCAGCTCGCCGACAGGGCTTGAACCCCAGCATTTT | CASSPTGLEPQHF | TRBV18 | TRBD1 | TRBJ1-5 | .
TGTGCCAGCAGTCTTAAATGGCGGGTAGGGGCCCACGAGCAGTACTTC | CASSLKWRVGAHEQYF | TRBV28 | . | TRBJ2-7 | .
TGTGCCAGCTTGGGGGTGGCGGGCACTGAAGCTTTCTTT | CASLGVAGTEAFF | TRBV7-9 | . | TRBJ1-1 | .
TGTGCCAGCAGCTTTACAGGGGGTCGACCGAACACTGAAGCTTTCTTT | CASSFTGGRPNTEAFF | TRBV5-1 | TRBD1 | TRBJ1-1 | .
TGTGCCAGCAGTTTAGGGGGACTGCCCTCCTACGAGCAGTACTTC | CASSLGGLPSYEQYF | TRBV28 | . | TRBJ2-7 | .
TGTGCCAGCAGTGGGACAGGGGAGCGAGAGACCCAGTACTTC | CASSGTGERETQYF | TRBV6-6 | TRBD1 | TRBJ2-5 | few
TGTGCCAGCACCACTTTGGGGTACGGGACCCAGTACTTC | CASTTLGYGTQYF | TRBV28 | . | TRBJ2-5 | .
TGCGCCAGTAAAAGCGGGACAGGGGGCGGGTACACTGAAGCTTTCTTT | CASKSGTGGGYTEAFF | TRBV5-1 | TRBD1 | TRBJ1-1 | .
TGTGCCAGCTCACCGACGGGACAGGGGGCTGGAAACACCATATATTTT | CASSPTGQGAGNTIYF | TRBV18 | TRBD1 | TRBJ1-3 | .
TGTGCCAGCAGCCTGGACGGGGCCCAGCCCCAGCATTTT | CASSLDGAQPQHF | TRBV5-5 | . | TRBJ1-5 | .
TGTGCCAGCTCACCACCGCTAGCGGGAGGTGGAGAGACCCAGTACTTC | CASSPPLAGGGETQYF | TRBV18 | TRBD2 | TRBJ2-5 | .
TGTGCCAGCAGCTCGGGACTAGCGGGAGAGACCCAGTACTTC | CASSSGLAGETQYF | TRBV7-2 | TRBD2 | TRBJ2-5 | .
TGTGCCAGCAGCCAAGTTGGCCTAGCGGGAGATCCATCACCCTTCTACGAGCAGTACTTC | CASSQVGLAGDPSPFYEQYF | TRBV14 | TRBD2 | TRBJ2-7 | .
TGTGCCAGCAGCCCCCTGGGGCTCTACAATGAGCAGTTCTTC | CASSPLGLYNEQFF | TRBV5-5 | . | TRBJ2-1 | once
TGTGCCAGCAGTGAATATCACGAGCAGTACTTC | CASSEYHEQYF | TRBV2 | . | TRBJ2-7 | .
TGTGCCAGCAGCTTAGATCTGAAATTAATGGAGGGCCTCTCCTACAATGAGCAGTTCTTC | CASSLDLKLMEGLSYNEQFF | TRBV11-3 | . | TRBJ2-1 | .
TGTGCCAGCAGTTACTCGGGCGCGGGGCGCGGAGATACGCAGTATTTT | CASSYSGAGRGDTQYF | TRBV6-5 | . | TRBJ2-3 | once
TGTGCCAGCAGTTTATTAGGGGGCCGAGGTCAGCCCCAGCATTTT | CASSLLGGRGQPQHF | TRBV27 | TRBD1 | TRBJ1-5 | .
TGTGCCAGCAGCTTTCAGGGACGCACAGATACGCAGTATTTT | CASSFQGRTDTQYF | TRBV7-6 | . | TRBJ2-3 | .
TGCGCCAGCAGCTTGTTGGCGGGAGACTCCTACGAGCAGTACTTC | CASSLLAGDSYEQYF | TRBV5-1 | TRBD2 | TRBJ2-7 | .
TGCGCCAGCAGCTTACAGGGGTCGGACGAGCAGTACTTC | CASSLQGSDEQYF | TRBV5-1 | TRBD1 | TRBJ2-7 | .
TGTGCCAGCAGCTTAATGGAGGGCAGGGAGCTGTTTTTT | CASSLMEGRELFF | TRBV7-3 | . | TRBJ2-2 | .
TGTGCCAGTAGTTTCCAGGGCGGGAATTCACCCCTCCACTTT | CASSFQGGNSPLHF | TRBV19 | . | TRBJ1-6 | .
TGTGCCAGCAGCGTAGCGACAGGGGGCTTTTACGAGCAGTACTTC | CASSVATGGFYEQYF | TRBV9 | TRBD1 | TRBJ2-7 | .
TGTGCCAGCAGGACTGGTCGGGGGGGCGGGGAGCTGTTTTTT | CASRTGRGGGELFF | TRBV6-1 | TRBD2 | TRBJ2-2 | .
TGTGCCAGTAGTATAAGTCCTGGGGGCCCCTACGAGCAGTACTTC | CASSISPGGPYEQYF | TRBV19 | . | TRBJ2-7 | .
TGTGCCAGCAGCCCCCGACAGGGAGGGTTCTACGAGCAGTACTTC | CASSPRQGGFYEQYF | TRBV14 | . | TRBJ2-7 | .
TGTGCCATCAGTGAGGGGGGTGGCTACACCTTC | CAISEGGGYTF | TRBV10-3 | . | TRBJ1-2 | .
TGTGCCAGCTCACCCCTCGGGGAGTACGAGCAGTACTTC | CASSPLGEYEQYF | TRBV18 | . | TRBJ2-7 | .
TGTGCCAGCTCACCGCTCCTACAGGGGGCTAGCACAGATACGCAGTATTTT | CASSPLLQGASTDTQYF | TRBV18 | TRBD1 | TRBJ2-3 | .
TGTGCCAGCAGGGGGGGCCTAGGTGAAAAACTGTTTTTT | CASRGGLGEKLFF | TRBV28 | . | TRBJ1-4 | .
TGCGCCAGCAGCCTTATCGGGGCTGCTAGCGGGGCGCACAATGAGCAGTTCTTC | CASSLIGAASGAHNEQFF | TRBV4-1 | TRBD2 | TRBJ2-1 | .
TGTGCCAGCAGTTCCCCCTCGGACAGCACTTATGGCTACACCTTC | CASSSPSDSTYGYTF | TRBV28 | . | TRBJ1-2 | .